The clone carrying this T cell receptor beta chain was detected once. The antigen is unknown. Time point: baseline, week 1 (first vaccination visit). Treatment given: pre-vaccination baseline after standard-of-care therapy. New WHO grade 3 or 4 astrocytomas that were IDH1-mutant and ATRX-lost occurred in the donors. The data were obtained in a study of a mutant IDH1 vaccine in newly diagnosed glioma. Study-wide findings and caveats: Across multiple MHC alleles, about 95% of patients had vaccine-induced responses.

Germline loops: CDR1 SGHDT, CDR2 YYEEEE. V gave up 4 bases and J gave up 6 bases; unmatched junction bases: 12. This CDR3 spans 16 amino acids. TCRdb keeps only in-frame clones here, not all; method: immunoSEQ multiplex PCR. The sample contains some 95,000 clones, around 80% of which appear only once. This specimen was PBMCs, taken from a glioma patient treated with radiotherapy, temozolomide or both. The chain links TRBV5-6 to TRBJ1-1; 10 bases match TRBD1. The TCR comes from a man aged 40-55 years with glioma. The CDR3 protein is CASSRTGTGVASEAFF. The CDR3 DNA follows: TGTGCCAGCAGCCGGACCGGGACAGGGGTCGCGTCTGAAGCTTTCTTT.